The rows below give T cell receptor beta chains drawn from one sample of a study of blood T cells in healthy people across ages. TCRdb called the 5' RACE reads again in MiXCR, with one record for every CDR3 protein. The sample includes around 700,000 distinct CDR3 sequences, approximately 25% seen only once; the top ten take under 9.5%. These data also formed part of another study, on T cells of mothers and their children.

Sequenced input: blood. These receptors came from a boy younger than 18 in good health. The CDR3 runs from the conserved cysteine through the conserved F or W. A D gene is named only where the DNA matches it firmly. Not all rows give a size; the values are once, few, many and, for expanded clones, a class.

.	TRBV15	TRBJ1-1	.	CATSKSANTEAFF	TGTGCCACCAGTAAATCCGCCAACACTGAAGCTTTCTTT
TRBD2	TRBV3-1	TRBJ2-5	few	CASSQYRTSGEETQYF	TGTGCCAGCAGCCAATACCGGACTAGCGGGGAAGAGACCCAGTACTTC
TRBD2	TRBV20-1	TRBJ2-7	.	CSAAGGRLYSGEQYF	TGCAGTGCTGCAGGCGGGAGGTTATATTCGGGCGAGCAGTACTTC
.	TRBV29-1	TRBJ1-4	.	CSVSGAGSATNEKLFF	TGCAGCGTGTCGGGAGCGGGGTCTGCAACTAATGAAAAACTGTTTTTT
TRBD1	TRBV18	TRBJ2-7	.	CASSQQGFNGPYEQYF	TGTGCCAGCTCACAACAGGGGTTCAACGGTCCCTACGAGCAGTACTTC
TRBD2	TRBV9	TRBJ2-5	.	CASSVVAGAGQETQYF	TGTGCCAGCAGCGTAGTCGCGGGAGCGGGCCAAGAGACCCAGTACTTC
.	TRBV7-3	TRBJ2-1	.	CASSLLNSGDEQFF	TGTGCCAGCAGCTTATTGAATAGCGGCGATGAGCAGTTCTTC
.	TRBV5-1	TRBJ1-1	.	CASSPGTRNTEAFF	TGCGCCAGCAGCCCCGGGACAAGGAACACTGAAGCTTTCTTT
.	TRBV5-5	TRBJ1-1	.	CASSQEQGRGTEAFF	TGTGCCAGCAGCCAAGAACAGGGACGTGGCACTGAAGCTTTCTTT
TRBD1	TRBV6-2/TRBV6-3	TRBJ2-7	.	CASRGGLTYEQYF	TGTGCCAGCAGAGGGGGCTTAACCTACGAGCAGTACTTC
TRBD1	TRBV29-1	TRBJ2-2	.	CSVPGTGNTGELFF	TGCAGCGTTCCCGGGACAGGGAACACCGGGGAGCTGTTTTTT
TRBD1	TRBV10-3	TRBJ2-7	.	CAIIWTGLSYEQYF	TGTGCCATCATCTGGACAGGACTCTCCTACGAGCAGTACTTC
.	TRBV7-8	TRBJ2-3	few	CASSHRSDTQYF	TGTGCCAGCAGCCACAGGTCCGATACGCAGTATTTT
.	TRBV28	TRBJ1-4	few	CASSYPIRGSNEKLFF	TGTGCCAGCAGTTACCCCATCAGGGGTTCTAATGAAAAACTGTTTTTT
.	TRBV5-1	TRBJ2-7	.	CASSPPRAASYEQYF	TGCGCCAGCAGCCCCCCGCGGGCGGCCTCCTACGAGCAGTACTTC
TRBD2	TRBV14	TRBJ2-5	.	CASSQVTSGGAQYF	TGTGCCAGCAGCCAAGTGACTAGCGGGGGGGCCCAGTACTTC
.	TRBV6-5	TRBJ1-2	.	CASSRRDFYGYTF	TGTGCCAGCAGTCGCCGGGACTTCTATGGCTACACCTTC
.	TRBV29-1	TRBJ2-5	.	CSVVGETAETQYF	TGCAGCGTTGTAGGTGAAACAGCAGAGACCCAGTACTTC
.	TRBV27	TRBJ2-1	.	CASSLHGSSYNEQFF	TGTGCCAGCAGTTTACACGGGAGCTCCTACAATGAGCAGTTCTTC
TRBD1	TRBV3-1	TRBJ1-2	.	CASRAGQGGGYTF	TGTGCCAGCAGGGCCGGACAGGGAGGCGGCTACACCTTC
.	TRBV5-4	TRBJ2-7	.	CASRQQESSYEQYF	TGTGCCAGCAGACAACAGGAATCCAGCTACGAGCAGTACTTC
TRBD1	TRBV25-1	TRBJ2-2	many	CASSRTGGHGELFF	TGTGCCAGCAGTAGGACAGGGGGCCACGGGGAGCTGTTTTTT
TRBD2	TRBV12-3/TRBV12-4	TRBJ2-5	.	CASSSPLAGVQETQYF	TGTGCCAGCAGTTCCCCCTTAGCGGGGGTACAAGAGACCCAGTACTTC
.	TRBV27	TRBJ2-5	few	CASGTHGEETQYF	TGTGCCTCGGGGACCCACGGGGAAGAGACCCAGTACTTC
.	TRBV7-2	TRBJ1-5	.	CASSFYVAGLGNQPQHF	TGTGCCAGCAGCTTTTATGTGGCAGGGCTTGGGAATCAGCCCCAGCATTTT
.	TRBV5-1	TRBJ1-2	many	CASSLEDYGYTF	TGCGCCAGCAGCTTGGAGGACTATGGCTACACCTTC
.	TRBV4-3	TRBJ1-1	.	CASSQDLRGFTEAFF	TGCGCCAGCAGCCAAGATCTTAGGGGTTTCACTGAAGCTTTCTTT
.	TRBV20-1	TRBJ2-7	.	CSAVGSSEQYF	TGCAGTGCTGTAGGTTCCTCCGAGCAGTACTTC
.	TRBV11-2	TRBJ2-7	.	CASSTLVVYEQYF	TGTGCCAGCAGCACCTTGGTGGTTTACGAGCAGTACTTC
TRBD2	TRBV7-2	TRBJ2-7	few	CASSLPSGRVYEQYF	TGTGCCAGCAGCTTACCTAGCGGGAGAGTCTACGAGCAGTACTTC
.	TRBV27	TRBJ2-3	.	CASSFGLGTDTQYF	TGTGCCAGCAGTTTCGGTCTAGGCACAGATACGCAGTATTTT
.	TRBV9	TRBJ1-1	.	CASSFTGYGGTEAFF	TGTGCCAGCAGTTTTACAGGGTATGGGGGCACTGAAGCTTTCTTT
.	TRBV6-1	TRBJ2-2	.	CASSEYFRTGELFF	TGTGCCAGCAGTGAATATTTTCGGACCGGGGAGCTGTTTTTT
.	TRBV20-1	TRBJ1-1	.	CSARRENTEAFF	TGCAGTGCTAGGAGGGAGAACACTGAAGCTTTCTTT
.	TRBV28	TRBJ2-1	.	CASTPRAFPSNEQFF	TGTGCCAGCACCCCGAGGGCTTTTCCATCCAATGAGCAGTTCTTC
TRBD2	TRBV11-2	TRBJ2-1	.	CASRSAGEQFF	TGTGCCAGCCGATCAGCGGGAGAGCAGTTCTTC
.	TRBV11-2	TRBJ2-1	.	CASSLEKGTEQFF	TGTGCCAGCAGCTTAGAGAAGGGAACTGAGCAGTTCTTC
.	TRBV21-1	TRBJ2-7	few	CASSRGLAGLINEQYF	TGTGCCAGCAGCCGTGGACTAGCGGGTTTAATAAACGAGCAGTACTTC
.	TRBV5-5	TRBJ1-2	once	CASSLGRDLYGYTF	TGTGCCAGCAGCTTGGGAAGAGACCTCTATGGCTACACCTTC
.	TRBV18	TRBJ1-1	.	CASSPLDRADSNTEAFF	TGTGCCAGCTCACCACTTGACAGAGCCGACTCGAACACTGAAGCTTTCTTT
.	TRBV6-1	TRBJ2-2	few	CASSDFWQANTGELFF	TGTGCCAGCAGTGATTTTTGGCAGGCGAACACCGGGGAGCTGTTTTTT
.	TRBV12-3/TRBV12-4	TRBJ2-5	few	CASSLKTQEETQYF	TGTGCCAGCAGTTTAAAGACACAAGAGGAGACCCAGTACTTC
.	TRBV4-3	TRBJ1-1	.	CASSHGAITNTEAFF	TGCGCCAGCAGCCATGGCGCGATCACGAACACTGAAGCTTTCTTT
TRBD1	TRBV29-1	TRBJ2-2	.	CSVEGAGQGDTGELFF	TGCAGCGTTGAAGGTGCGGGACAGGGAGACACCGGGGAGCTGTTTTTT
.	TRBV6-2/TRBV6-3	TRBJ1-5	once	CASSYRRDTLYSNQPQHF	TGTGCCAGCAGTTACCGCCGGGACACTCTCTATAGCAATCAGCCCCAGCATTTT
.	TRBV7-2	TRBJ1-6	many	CASSLVGDNSPLHF	TGTGCCAGCAGCTTAGTAGGGGATAATTCACCCCTCCACTTT
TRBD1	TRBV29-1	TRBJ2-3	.	CSVEGGTGGPDTQYF	TGCAGCGTTGAAGGGGGGACAGGGGGGCCAGATACGCAGTATTTT
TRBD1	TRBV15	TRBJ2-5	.	CATRRTGISEEQYF	TGTGCCACCAGACGGACAGGGATTTCGGAGGAGCAGTACTTC
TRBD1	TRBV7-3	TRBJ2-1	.	CASSIDRGAYNEQFF	TGTGCCAGCAGTATCGACAGGGGAGCTTACAATGAGCAGTTCTTC
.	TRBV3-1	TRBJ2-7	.	CASTSGQSGYEQYF	TGTGCCAGCACCTCGGGGCAATCCGGCTACGAGCAGTACTTC
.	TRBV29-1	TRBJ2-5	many	CSVVGEETQYF	TGCAGCGTTGTGGGGGAGGAGACCCAGTACTTC
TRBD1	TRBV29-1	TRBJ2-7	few	CSVGGQGTYNSYEQYF	TGCAGCGTTGGGGGACAGGGTACATACAATTCCTACGAGCAGTACTTC
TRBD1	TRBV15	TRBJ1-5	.	CATSRSRDRNNQPQHF	TGTGCCACCAGCAGGTCCCGGGACAGAAACAATCAGCCCCAGCATTTT
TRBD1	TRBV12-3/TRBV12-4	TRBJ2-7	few	CASRARTGDGYEQYF	TGTGCCAGCAGGGCGCGGACAGGGGACGGTTACGAGCAGTACTTC
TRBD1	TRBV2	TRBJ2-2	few	CASRGRGRNTGELFF	TGTGCCAGCAGGGGCAGGGGGCGGAACACCGGGGAGCTGTTTTTT
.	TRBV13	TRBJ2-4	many	CASSLRGLAKNIQYF	TGTGCCAGCAGCTTACGCGGATTAGCCAAAAACATTCAGTACTTC
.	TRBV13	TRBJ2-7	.	CASSRRGPSAHEQYF	TGTGCCAGCAGTAGGCGGGGGCCATCGGCTCACGAGCAGTACTTC
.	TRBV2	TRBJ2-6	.	CASRGSSGANILTF	TGTGCCAGCAGGGGGAGCTCTGGGGCCAACATCCTGACTTTC
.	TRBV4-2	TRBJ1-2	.	CASTLLGTESFYGYTF	TGTGCCAGCACCCTGCTGGGCACGGAGTCGTTCTATGGCTACACCTTC